This T cell receptor (beta chain) was sequenced for a study of blood T cells in healthy people across ages. Overall study findings and caveats: TCR beta diversity was tightly associated with the proportion of naive T cells.

Each donor supplied about 9.6 milliliters of peripheral blood. The CDR3 is made up of 16 amino acids. J lost 0 bases, V lost 4 bases, and 6 bases had no gene match. Germline V lookup: CDR1 LNHDA, CDR2 SQIVND (reference sequence). A second about 6 to 12 cycle PCR used barcoded and J-beta primers. TCRdb reprocessed the 5' RACE reads via MiXCR and lists one record per CDR3 protein. The data show 500,000 to 600,000 distinct CDR3 sequences, about 26% seen once. This clonotype was seen more than once but under ten times. As yet, its antigen is unknown. Input material: blood. This TCR was recovered from a woman between 65 and 79 years old in good health. J is TRBJ2-3 and V is TRBV19; 8 nucleotides line up with TRBD2. The CDR3 sequence is CASSRGGGPSTDTQYF. As DNA, the CDR3 is TGTGCCAGTAGTAGAGGCGGGGGGCCGAGCACAGATACGCAGTATTTT.